This T cell receptor (beta chain) stems from a study of neurological immune-mediated disorders. From 15-18 subjects, over 190 million TCR-beta sequences were obtained in each sequencing run. TCRdb re-called the 5' RACE reads with MiXCR, one entry per CDR3 protein. The sample shows under 100,000 distinct CDR3 sequences, about 12% of them seen only once. Time point described: longitudinal time-point 2. This clonotype was seen a handful of times. This CDR3 is built from 15 residues. V was cut by 6 bases and J by 0 bases, with 14 bases left in between. Sequencing used PBMCs. The V gene is TRBV12-3 or TRBV12-4, the J gene TRBJ2-5; a weak D match, TRBD1 (5 bases). This receptor was taken from a female donor with HTLV-1-associated myelopathy (HAM/TSP). Here the CDR3 reads CASRPTTVDQETQYF. CDR3 DNA sequence: TGTGCCAGCAGACCGACGACAGTAGACCAAGAGACCCAGTACTTC.